This T cell receptor beta chain is drawn from a study of blood T cell repertoires in COVID-19. The wider study: Donors in the United States, Italy and Spain gave samples during acute or convalescent COVID-19. PBMCs, B-cell-depleted T cells, or T cells provided the cDNA or gDNA that made up the material.

Of note for this clone: No DNA is shown, since the ends of the CDR3 on it are uncertain; the CDR3 is the one TCRdb lists.

The length of the CDR3 is 17 amino acids, counting both ends. Looked up from germline, CDR1 is MGHRA and CDR2 is YSYEKL. Authors' data handling: Scientists estimated how many nucleated cells there were by amplifying reference gene primers. Repertoires were generated with immunoSEQ multiplex PCR, while TCRdb's copy carries only in-frame clones and drops some. V, J and clone size derive from that table, while D and trimming were established from the DNA sequence. The sample holds 280,000 or so clones, around 88% seen once. Material for sequencing was peripheral blood. The TCR sequence derives from a woman aged 25 to 39 who had recovered from COVID-19. This sequence joins TRBV4-1 and TRBJ2-4; the table's TRBD1 call for D was not verified on the DNA. This chain's CDR3 is CASSTSSDRGPKNIQYF.